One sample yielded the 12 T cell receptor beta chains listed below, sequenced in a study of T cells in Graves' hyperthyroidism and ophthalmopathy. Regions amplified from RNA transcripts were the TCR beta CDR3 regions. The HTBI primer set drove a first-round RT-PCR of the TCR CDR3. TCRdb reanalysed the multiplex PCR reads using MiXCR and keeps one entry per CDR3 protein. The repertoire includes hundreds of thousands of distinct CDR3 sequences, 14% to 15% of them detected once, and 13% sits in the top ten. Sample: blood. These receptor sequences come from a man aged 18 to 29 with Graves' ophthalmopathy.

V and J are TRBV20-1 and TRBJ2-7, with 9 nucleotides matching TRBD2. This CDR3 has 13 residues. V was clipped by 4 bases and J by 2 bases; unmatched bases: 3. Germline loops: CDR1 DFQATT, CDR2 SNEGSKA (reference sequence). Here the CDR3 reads CSATGTSPYEQYF. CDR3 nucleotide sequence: TGCAGTGCTACCGGGACTAGCCCCTACGAGCAGTACTTC.

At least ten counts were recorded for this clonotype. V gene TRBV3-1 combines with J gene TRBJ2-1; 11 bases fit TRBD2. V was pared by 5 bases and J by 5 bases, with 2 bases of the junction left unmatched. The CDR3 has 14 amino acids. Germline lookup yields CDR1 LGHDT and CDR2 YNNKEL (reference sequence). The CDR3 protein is CASSKLAGDNEQFF. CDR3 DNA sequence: TGTGCCAGCAGCAAACTAGCGGGAGACAATGAGCAGTTCTTC.

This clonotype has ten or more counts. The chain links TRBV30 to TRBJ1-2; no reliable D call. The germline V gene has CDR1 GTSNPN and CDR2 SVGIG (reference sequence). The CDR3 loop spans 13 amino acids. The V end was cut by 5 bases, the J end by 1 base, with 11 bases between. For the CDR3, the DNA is TGTGCCTGGGGAGGAGGAATTAACTATGGCTACACCTTC. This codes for CAWGGGINYGYTF.

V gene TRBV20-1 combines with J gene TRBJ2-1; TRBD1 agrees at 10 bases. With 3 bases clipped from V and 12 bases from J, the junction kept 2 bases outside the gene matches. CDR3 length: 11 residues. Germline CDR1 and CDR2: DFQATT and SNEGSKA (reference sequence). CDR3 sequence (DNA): TGCAGTGCTAGGGGGACAGGGGCGCAGTTCTTC. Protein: CSARGTGAQFF.

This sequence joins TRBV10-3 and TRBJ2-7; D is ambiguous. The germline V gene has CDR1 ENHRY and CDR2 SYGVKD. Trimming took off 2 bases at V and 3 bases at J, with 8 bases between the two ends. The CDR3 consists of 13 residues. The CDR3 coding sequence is TGTGCCATCAGTGAGACCCCGAACTACGAGCAGTACTTC. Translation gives CAISETPNYEQYF.

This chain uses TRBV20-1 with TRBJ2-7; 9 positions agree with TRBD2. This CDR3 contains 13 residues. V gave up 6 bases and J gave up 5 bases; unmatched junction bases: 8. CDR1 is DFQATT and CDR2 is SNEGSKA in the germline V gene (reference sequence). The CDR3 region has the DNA TGCAGTGCCACTGGGACTAGCTGGAACGAGCAGTACTTC. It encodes CSATGTSWNEQYF.

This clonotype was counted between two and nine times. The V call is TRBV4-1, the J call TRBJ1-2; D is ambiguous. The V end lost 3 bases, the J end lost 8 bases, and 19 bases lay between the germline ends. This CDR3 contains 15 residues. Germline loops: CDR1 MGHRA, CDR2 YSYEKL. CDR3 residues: CASSHRRRENSGYTF. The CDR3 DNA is TGCGCCAGCAGCCATCGAAGGAGGGAGAATTCAGGCTACACCTTC.

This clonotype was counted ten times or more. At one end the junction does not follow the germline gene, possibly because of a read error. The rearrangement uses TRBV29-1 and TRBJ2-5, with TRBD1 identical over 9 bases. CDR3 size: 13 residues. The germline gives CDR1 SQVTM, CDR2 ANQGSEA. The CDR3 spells CSVEVTTGGTQYF. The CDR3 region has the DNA TGCAGCGTCGAAGTGACGACAGGGGGGACCCAGTACTTC.

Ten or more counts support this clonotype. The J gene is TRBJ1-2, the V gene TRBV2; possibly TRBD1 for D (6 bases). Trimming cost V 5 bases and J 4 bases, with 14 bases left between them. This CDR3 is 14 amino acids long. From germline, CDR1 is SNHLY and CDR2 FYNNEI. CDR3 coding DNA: TGTGCCAGCAGTAATGGCCGGACAGTCTATGGCTACACCTTC. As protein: CASSNGRTVYGYTF. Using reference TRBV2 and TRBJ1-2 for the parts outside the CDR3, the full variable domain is EPEVTQTPSHQVTQMGQEVILRCVPISNHLYFYWYRQILGQKVEFLVSFYNNEISEKSEIFDDQFSVERPDGSNFTLKIRSTKLEDSAMYFCASSNGRTVYGYTFGSGTRLTVV.

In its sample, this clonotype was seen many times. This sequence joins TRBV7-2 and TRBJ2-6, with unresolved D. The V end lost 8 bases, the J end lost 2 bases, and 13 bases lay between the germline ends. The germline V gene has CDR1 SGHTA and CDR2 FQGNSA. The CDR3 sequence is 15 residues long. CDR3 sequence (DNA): TGTGCCAGCGTACGAAAAACTGCTGGGGCCAACGTCCTGACTTTC. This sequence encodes CASVRKTAGANVLTF.

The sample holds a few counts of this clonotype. The CDR3 here is CASRRDAPGHTQYF. The CDR3, as DNA: TGTGCCAGCAGGAGGGACGCCCCCGGTCATACGCAGTATTTT. The V call is TRBV2, the J call TRBJ2-3, with D possibly called TRBD1 or TRBD2 (5 bases each). The germline CDR1 and CDR2 sequences are SNHLY and FYNNEI. V was pared by 6 bases and J by 7 bases, with 17 bases between. This CDR3 is built from 14 residues.

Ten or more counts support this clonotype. The CDR3 loop reads CASSELKGYGNTIYF. In DNA form, the CDR3 reads TGTGCCAGCAGCGAACTCAAGGGTTACGGAAACACCATATATTTT. This chain uses TRBV3-1 with TRBJ1-3; D uncertain. CDR1 and CDR2 (germline): LGHDT, YNNKEL (reference sequence). The ends were cut back, 5 bases at V and 4 bases at J, with 15 bases in the middle. The CDR3 spans 15 residues.